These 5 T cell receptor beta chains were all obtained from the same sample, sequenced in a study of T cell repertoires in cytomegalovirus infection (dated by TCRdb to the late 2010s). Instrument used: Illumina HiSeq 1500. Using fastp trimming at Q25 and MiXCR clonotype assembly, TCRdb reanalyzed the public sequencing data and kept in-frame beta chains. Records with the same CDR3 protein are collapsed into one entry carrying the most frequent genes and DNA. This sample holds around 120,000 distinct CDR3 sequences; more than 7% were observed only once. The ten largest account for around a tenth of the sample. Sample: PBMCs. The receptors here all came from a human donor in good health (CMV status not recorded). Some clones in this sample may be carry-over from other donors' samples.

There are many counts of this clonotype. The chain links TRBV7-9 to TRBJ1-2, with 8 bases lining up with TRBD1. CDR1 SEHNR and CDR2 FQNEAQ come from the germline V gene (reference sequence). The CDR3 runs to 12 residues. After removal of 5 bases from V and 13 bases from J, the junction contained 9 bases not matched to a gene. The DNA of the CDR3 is TGTGCCAGCAGCCTTGACAGGGGCGGTGGCACCTTC. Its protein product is CASSLDRGGGTF.

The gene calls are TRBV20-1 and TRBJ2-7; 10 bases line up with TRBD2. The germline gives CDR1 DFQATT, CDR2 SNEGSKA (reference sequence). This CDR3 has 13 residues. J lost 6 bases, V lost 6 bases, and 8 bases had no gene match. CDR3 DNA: TGCAGTGCGAGGGCTAGCGGGGGCTCCGAGCAGTACTTC. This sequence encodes CSARASGGSEQYF.

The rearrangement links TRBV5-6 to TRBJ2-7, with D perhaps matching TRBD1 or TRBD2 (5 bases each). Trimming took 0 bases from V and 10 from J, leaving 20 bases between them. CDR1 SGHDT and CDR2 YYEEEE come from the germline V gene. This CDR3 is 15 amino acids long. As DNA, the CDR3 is TGTGCCAGCAGCTTGGCCAAGGGGCCCTCAGCGGAACAGTACTTC. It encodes CASSLAKGPSAEQYF. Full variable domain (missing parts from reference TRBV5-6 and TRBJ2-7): DAGVTQSPTHLIKTRGQQVTLRCSPKSGHDTVSWYQQALGQGPQFIFQYYEEEERQRGNFPDRFSGHQFPNYSSELNVNALLLGDSALYLCASSLAKGPSAEQYFGPGTRLTVT.

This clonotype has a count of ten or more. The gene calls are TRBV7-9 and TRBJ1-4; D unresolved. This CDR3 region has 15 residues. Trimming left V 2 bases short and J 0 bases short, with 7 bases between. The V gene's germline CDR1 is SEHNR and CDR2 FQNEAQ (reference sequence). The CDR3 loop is CASSLHTTTNEKLFF. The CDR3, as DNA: TGTGCCAGCAGCTTACACACAACAACTAATGAAAAACTGTTTTTT.

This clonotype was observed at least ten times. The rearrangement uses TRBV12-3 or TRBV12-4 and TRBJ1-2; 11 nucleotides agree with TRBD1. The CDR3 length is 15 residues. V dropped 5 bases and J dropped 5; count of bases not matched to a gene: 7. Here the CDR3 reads CASSTDRGRFYGYTF. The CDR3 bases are TGTGCCAGCAGTACGGACAGGGGGCGTTTTTATGGCTACACCTTC.